The 9 T cell receptor beta chains below were found in one sample sequenced in a study of T cells in Graves' hyperthyroidism and ophthalmopathy. Amplified TCR beta CDR3 regions came from RNA transcripts. With the HTBI primer set, the TCR CDR3 went through a first round of RT-PCR. TCRdb itself ran the multiplex PCR reads through MiXCR, one entry per CDR3 protein. The table has some 380,000 distinct CDR3 sequences, approximately 15% seen once. Sequenced: blood. All receptors come from a man aged 25 to 40 with Graves' hyperthyroidism that later progressed to Graves' ophthalmopathy.

At least ten counts were recorded for this clonotype. The chain employs TRBV27 and TRBJ2-7; no firm D call. Germline loops: CDR1 MNHEY, CDR2 SMNVEV (reference sequence). Trimming cost V 4 bases and J 6 bases, with 7 bases left between them. This CDR3 comprises 11 residues. Here the CDR3 DNA reads TGTGCCAGCAGTTGGAGAGGCGAGCAGTACTTC. It specifies CASSWRGEQYF.

This clonotype was seen at least ten times. This chain connects TRBV28 to TRBJ2-5, with TRBD2 matching 9 bases. Germline V lookup: CDR1 MDHEN, CDR2 SYDVKM. This CDR3 is 13 amino acids long. J was trimmed by 4 bases and V by 9 bases; bases with no gene match: 6. The CDR3 spells CASQRGAGETQYF. As DNA, the CDR3 is TGTGCCAGTCAGCGGGGGGCGGGAGAGACCCAGTACTTC.

This chain connects TRBV7-9 to TRBJ2-4; tentative D call: TRBD2 (6 bases). CDR1 SEHNR and CDR2 FQNEAQ come from the germline V gene (reference sequence). The CDR3 is made up of 15 amino acids. Trimming took 4 bases from V and 0 from J, leaving 10 bases between them. CDR3 sequence: CASSSGGTAKNIQYF. The CDR3 DNA reads as TGTGCCAGCAGCTCGGGCGGGACAGCCAAAAACATTCAGTACTTC.

In its sample, this clonotype was seen a few times. The chain joins TRBV4-1 to TRBJ1-5; TRBD1 might be the D (6 bases). V gave up 1 base and J gave up 6 bases, with 13 bases separating them. The CDR3 sequence is 15 residues long. CDR1 MGHRA and CDR2 YSYEKL come from the germline V gene. CDR3: CASSQGQERSQPQHF. The CDR3 DNA sequence: TGCGCCAGCAGCCAAGGACAGGAACGAAGTCAGCCCCAGCATTTT.

This clonotype was counted many times. The chain links TRBV28 to TRBJ1-5; maybe TRBD1 (5 bases). CDR3 length: 16 residues. V dropped 5 bases and J dropped 0 bases, with 14 bases sitting between them. CDR1 and CDR2 from the germline V gene are MDHEN and SYDVKM. The CDR3 sequence is CASSPTGVYSNQPQHF. CDR3 sequence (DNA): TGTGCCAGCAGTCCCACAGGAGTTTATAGCAATCAGCCCCAGCATTTT. The entire variable domain, with the rest obtained from reference TRBV28 and TRBJ1-5, is as follows: DVKVTQSSRYLVKRTGEKVFLECVQDMDHENMFWYRQDPGLGLRLIYFSYDVKMKEKGDIPEGYSVSREKKERFSLILESASTNQTSMYLCASSPTGVYSNQPQHFGDGTRLSIL.

The CDR3 loop reads CASSLEAGNTIYF. CDR3 in DNA: TGTGCCAGCAGCTTAGAGGCCGGAAACACCATATATTTT. J is TRBJ1-3 and V is TRBV7-7; D unresolved. Germline CDR1 is SSHAT and CDR2 is FNYEAQ (reference sequence). V gave up 1 base and J gave up 4 bases, with 5 bases separating them. The CDR3 is 13 amino acids.

Points on this clonotype: Possible read error: a much larger clone is one base away. The rearrangement uses TRBV10-3 and TRBJ2-2; D may be TRBD2 (5 bases). The CDR3 has 14 residues. CDR1 and CDR2 (germline): ENHRY, SYGVKD. DNA for the CDR3: TGTGCCATCAGTGAGGGGCCGAACACCGGGGAGCTGCTTTTT. It is translated as CAISEGPNTGELLF.

This clonotype was counted many times. This chain uses TRBV29-1 with TRBJ2-3; D is undetermined. Trimming pared 4 bases from V and 2 bases from J, leaving 4 bases between. The CDR3 spans 11 residues. CDR1 SQVTM and CDR2 ANQGSEA come from the germline V gene. The CDR3 spells CSVGLTDTQYF. The CDR3 DNA reads as TGCAGCGTTGGACTCACAGATACGCAGTATTTT.

This clonotype has a count of ten or more. J is TRBJ2-5 and V is TRBV6-1, with D maybe TRBD2 (5 bases). Germline V gives CDR1 MNHNS, CDR2 SASEGT. V lost 5 bases to trimming and J lost 5 bases, with 15 bases between them. The CDR3 runs to 14 residues. The DNA of the CDR3 is TGTGCCAGCAGTAACCTTTGGAGGTGGGAGACCCAGTACTTC. Translation gives CASSNLWRWETQYF.